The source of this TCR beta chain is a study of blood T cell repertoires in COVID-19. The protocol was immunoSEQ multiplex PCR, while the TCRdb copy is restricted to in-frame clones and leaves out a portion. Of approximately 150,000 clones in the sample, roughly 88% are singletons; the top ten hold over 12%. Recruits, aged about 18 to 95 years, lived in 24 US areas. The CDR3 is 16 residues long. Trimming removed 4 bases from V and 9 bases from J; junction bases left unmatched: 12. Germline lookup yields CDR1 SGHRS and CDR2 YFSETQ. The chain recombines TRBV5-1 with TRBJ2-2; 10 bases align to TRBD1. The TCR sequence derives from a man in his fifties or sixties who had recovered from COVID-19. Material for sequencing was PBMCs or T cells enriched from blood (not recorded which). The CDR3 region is CASSQSMDRGAWELFF. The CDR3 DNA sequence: TGCGCCAGCAGCCAATCCATGGACAGGGGGGCGTGGGAGCTGTTTTTT.